These 27 T cell receptor beta chains originate from one sample sequenced in a study of radiotherapy plus CTLA-4 blockade in lung cancer (dated by TCRdb to 2016 to 2019). Library preparation was by the immunoSEQ multiplex PCR assay. TCRdb holds this immuneACCESS table with in-frame rearrangements only. Some clones are missing; in checked studies, unresolved V genes explain under half, and the rest has no known cause. The sample table records 60,000 or so clones; just over 75% of these occur just once. Roughly 4% of the sample comes from the top ten. Source: peripheral blood, taken from a patient treated with radiotherapy plus ipilimumab. The receptors here all came from a human donor with non-small cell lung cancer who had a partial response to radiotherapy plus ipilimumab.

Here the CDR3 reads CASSLIGGPSSYEQYF. CDR3 bases: TGTGCCAGCAGCTTAATCGGGGGGCCGAGCTCCTACGAGCAGTACTTC. This chain uses TRBV7-8 with TRBJ2-7, with a weak D call TRBD2 (7 bases). Between the trimmed V and J ends, which lost 2 bases and 0 bases, there was a span of 14 bases. The germline gives CDR1 SGHVS, CDR2 FQNEAQ. CDR3 length equals 16 residues.

CDR3 nucleotides: TGCGCCAGCAGCCAAGCCACTTTAAATTCACCCCTCCACTTT. Translating gives CASSQATLNSPLHF. The chain couples TRBV4-1 to TRBJ1-6; D gene unclear. The germline V gene has CDR1 MGHRA and CDR2 YSYEKL. The germline V and J ends were trimmed by 1 base and 7 bases, with 8 bases remaining between them. The CDR3 runs to 14 residues.

The chain is built from TRBV30 and TRBJ2-4; 10 bases line up with TRBD1. The germline gives CDR1 GTSNPN, CDR2 SVGIG (reference sequence). CDR3 length equals 13 residues. CDR3 DNA sequence: TGTGCGTGGTTGGGACAGGGGAAGGACATTCAGTACTTC. It specifies CAWLGQGKDIQYF. The entire variable domain, with the rest obtained from reference TRBV30 and TRBJ2-4, is as follows: SQTIHQWPATLVQPVGSPLSLECTVEGTSNPNLYWYRQAAGRGLQLLFYSVGIGQISSEVPQNLSASRPQDRQFILSSKKLLLSDSGFYLCAWLGQGKDIQYFGAGTRLSVL.

The chain joins TRBV19 to TRBJ1-2; the D gene is possibly TRBD1 (5 bases). V was cut by 3 bases and J by 4 bases, with 12 bases left in between. The CDR3 has 14 amino acids. Germline assignment: CDR1 LNHDA and CDR2 SQIVND (reference sequence). The CDR3 loop reads CASSIPGRAYGYTF. CDR3 bases: TGTGCCAGTAGTATTCCCGGCAGGGCCTATGGCTACACCTTC.

V gene TRBV19 combines with J gene TRBJ2-3; TRBD2 matches at 8 bases. This CDR3 is 15 amino acids long. Looked up from germline, CDR1 is LNHDA and CDR2 is SQIVND (reference sequence). The V segment lost 1 base and the J segment 5 bases; nucleotides outside the gene matches: 5. This CDR3 is CASSIGGGGKDTQYF. For the CDR3, the DNA is TGTGCCAGTAGTATAGGAGGCGGGGGGAAAGATACGCAGTATTTT. Full variable domain (rest looked up from reference TRBV19 and TRBJ2-3): DGGITQSPKYLFRKEGQNVTLSCEQNLNHDAMYWYRQDPGQGLRLIYYSQIVNDFQKGDIAEGYSVSREKKESFPLTVTSAQKNPTAFYLCASSIGGGGKDTQYFGPGTRLTVL.

This clone occurred a few times. The gene calls are TRBV7-2 and TRBJ2-7; 7 bases align to TRBD1. With V trimmed by 1 base and J by 0 bases, 6 bases remained unmatched. Looked up from germline, CDR1 is SGHTA and CDR2 is FQGNSA. CDR3 length: 16 amino acids. CDR3: CASSLVSGQLSYEQYF. CDR3 nucleotides: TGTGCCAGCAGCTTAGTTTCGGGACAGCTCTCCTACGAGCAGTACTTC. Together with reference TRBV7-2 and TRBJ2-7, the CDR3 gives the full variable domain: GAGVSQSPSNKVTEKGKDVELRCDPISGHTALYWYRQSLGQGLEFLIYFQGNSAPDKSGLPSDRFSAERTGGSVSTLTIQRTQQEDSAVYLCASSLVSGQLSYEQYFGPGTRLTVT.

V and J are TRBV2 and TRBJ2-5, with D uncertain. Germline V lookup: CDR1 SNHLY, CDR2 FYNNEI. The germline V and J ends were trimmed by 10 bases and 2 bases, with 5 bases remaining between them. This CDR3 is built from 10 residues. DNA for the CDR3: TGTGCCATCGCGCAAGAGACCCAGTACTTC. The encoded protein is CAIAQETQYF.

This clone has only a few counts. This sequence joins TRBV19 and TRBJ2-7; possible D gene TRBD1, 6 bases. The CDR3 covers 15 residues. Germline V gene lookup returns CDR1 LNHDA and CDR2 SQIVND (reference sequence). Between the trimmed V and J ends, which lost 4 bases and 2 bases, there was a span of 15 bases. CDR3 bases: TGTGCCAGTAGTAGGAATGGACAGAAAGCCTACGAGCAGTACTTC. This gives the protein CASSRNGQKAYEQYF. Full variable domain (outside the CDR3, taken from reference TRBV19 and TRBJ2-7): DGGITQSPKYLFRKEGQNVTLSCEQNLNHDAMYWYRQDPGQGLRLIYYSQIVNDFQKGDIAEGYSVSREKKESFPLTVTSAQKNPTAFYLCASSRNGQKAYEQYFGPGTRLTVT.

In regard to this clone: Other nucleotide sequences in the sample specify the same CDR3. V usage is TRBV6-5 and J usage is TRBJ1-1; D not certain. V dropped 6 bases and J dropped 4 bases, with 6 bases sitting between them. Germline CDR1 is MNHEY and CDR2 is SVGAGI. This CDR3 has 11 amino acids. Here the CDR3 reads CASSPGTEAFF. CDR3 sequence (DNA): TGTGCCAGCAGCCCCGGCACTGAAGCTTTCTTT.

The chain employs TRBV28 and TRBJ2-1; maybe TRBD2 (6 bases). Trimming took 7 bases from V and 5 from J, leaving 21 bases between them. Germline V gene data show CDR1 as MDHEN and CDR2 as SYDVKM. CDR3 length equals 16 residues. Here the CDR3 DNA reads TGTGCCAGCACCCTTGGGGCGGGGCGAACAAACAATGAGCAGTTCTTC. Its protein is CASTLGAGRTNNEQFF.

On this clone itself: Other DNA sequences in the sample encode the same CDR3. The chain combines TRBV18 with TRBJ1-4; 7 bases map to TRBD1. Germline-derived CDR1 and CDR2 are KGHSH and LQKENI. V trimming: 3 bases; J trimming: 2 bases; junction bases outside the gene matches: 3. The CDR3 loop spans 15 amino acids. CDR3 in amino acids: CASSPVTGTNEKLFF. The CDR3 DNA reads as TGTGCCAGCTCACCCGTGACAGGGACTAATGAAAAACTGTTTTTT.

The J gene is TRBJ1-1, the V gene TRBV5-6, with 7 bases aligning to TRBD1. The CDR3 is made up of 16 amino acids. Germline lookup yields CDR1 SGHDT and CDR2 YYEEEE. V was pared by 2 bases and J by 5 bases, with 12 bases of the junction left unmatched. The CDR3 reads CASSLTDRRGGTEAFF. For the CDR3, the DNA is TGTGCCAGCAGCTTAACGGACAGGAGAGGAGGGACTGAAGCTTTCTTT.

The chain couples TRBV4-2 to TRBJ1-3; D remains unclear. V was shortened by 1 base and J by 0 bases, with 10 bases between the two germline ends. The CDR3 loop spans 16 amino acids. Germline loops: CDR1 LGHNA, CDR2 YNFKEQ. CDR3 residues: CASSQVGGASGNTIYF. The CDR3 coding sequence is TGTGCCAGCAGCCAAGTAGGCGGAGCCTCTGGAAACACCATATATTTT.

The genes are TRBV14 and TRBJ2-7, with D hard to call. This CDR3 contains 14 residues. Trimming stripped 0 bases from V and 2 bases from J, with 8 bases between. The V gene's germline CDR1 is SGHDN and CDR2 FVKESK. CDR3: CASSQDELTYEQYF. DNA for the CDR3: TGTGCCAGCAGCCAAGACGAACTGACCTACGAGCAGTACTTC. Full variable domain (rest looked up from reference TRBV14 and TRBJ2-7): EAGVTQFPSHSVIEKGQTVTLRCDPISGHDNLYWYRRVMGKEIKFLLHFVKESKQDESGMPNNRFLAERTGGTYSTLKVQPAELEDSGVYFCASSQDELTYEQYFGPGTRLTVT.

This clone was detected once. The chain couples TRBV29-1 to TRBJ2-5; D may be TRBD2 (5 bases). The CDR3 sequence is 12 residues long. Trimming took 6 bases from V and 2 from J, leaving 10 bases between them. Looked up from germline, CDR1 is SQVTM and CDR2 is ANQGSEA. CDR3 residues: CSVITGQETQYF. CDR3 bases: TGCAGCGTGATAACGGGACAAGAGACCCAGTACTTC.

This rearrangement joins TRBV2 to TRBJ1-2; weak D call: TRBD1 (5 bases). V was trimmed by 3 bases and J by 4 bases, leaving 12 bases between them. CDR1 SNHLY and CDR2 FYNNEI come from the germline V gene. This CDR3 has 14 amino acids. This CDR3 reads CASSDDRGGYGYTF. The CDR3 bases are TGTGCCAGCAGTGACGACCGGGGGGGCTATGGCTACACCTTC. Based on the CDR3 plus reference TRBV2 and TRBJ1-2, the full variable domain is EPEVTQTPSHQVTQMGQEVILRCVPISNHLYFYWYRQILGQKVEFLVSFYNNEISEKSEIFDDQFSVERPDGSNFTLKIRSTKLEDSAMYFCASSDDRGGYGYTFGSGTRLTVV.

The V gene is TRBV7-7, the J gene TRBJ2-5; 7 bases are shared with TRBD2. CDR3 length: 13 residues. Per the germline V gene, CDR1 is SSHAT and CDR2 is FNYEAQ (reference sequence). The ends lost 5 bases at V and 4 bases at J; junction bases unmatched: 4. CDR3: CASSRGLGETQYF. DNA of the CDR3: TGTGCCAGCAGCCGAGGACTAGGAGAGACCCAGTACTTC.

The rearrangement joins TRBV29-1 to TRBJ1-1, with 10 nucleotides matching TRBD1. The CDR3 has 15 amino acids. Trimming removed 0 bases from V and 7 bases from J; junction bases left unmatched: 8. The germline CDR1 and CDR2 sequences are SQVTM and ANQGSEA. CDR3 nucleotide sequence: TGCAGCGTTGAAGATCCGGACAGGGGGAAGGGTGAAGCTTTCTTT. Protein product: CSVEDPDRGKGEAFF.

The V gene is TRBV27, the J gene TRBJ1-1; 10 positions match TRBD1. With V trimmed by 7 bases and J by 5 bases, 10 bases remained unmatched. The germline V gene encodes CDR1 MNHEY and CDR2 SMNVEV (reference sequence). CDR3 size: 15 residues. As DNA, the CDR3 is TGTGCCAGCACCAGACAGGGGGCGCTGGGGACTGAAGCTTTCTTT. It specifies CASTRQGALGTEAFF.

This rearrangement joins TRBV2 to TRBJ2-3; weak D call: TRBD2 (7 bases). The CDR3 totals 13 residues. The germline V and J ends were trimmed by 8 bases and 3 bases, with 12 bases remaining between them. The V gene's germline CDR1 is SNHLY and CDR2 FYNNEI. The chain's CDR3 is CASGGRGTDTQYF. The CDR3 nucleotides read TGTGCCAGCGGGGGGCGGGGGACAGATACGCAGTATTTT.

This clone was picked up many times. The V and J genes are TRBV11-2 and TRBJ2-7; TRBD1 is a possible D gene (5 bases). Trimming removed 4 bases at V and 2 bases at J, with 9 bases between. Germline values: CDR1 SGHAT, CDR2 FQNNGV. This CDR3 contains 13 residues. The CDR3 nucleotides read TGTGCCAGCAGCTCGACAGTGACCTACGAGCAGTACTTC. It is translated as CASSSTVTYEQYF.

The chain has TRBV7-9 and TRBJ2-5; 8 bases match TRBD2. V trimming: 1 base; J trimming: 11 bases; junction bases outside the gene matches: 9. CDR3 size: 14 residues. Per the germline V gene, CDR1 is SEHNR and CDR2 is FQNEAQ (reference sequence). The CDR3: CASSLVRGAVEQYF. The CDR3 nucleotides are TGTGCCAGCAGCTTAGTGCGGGGGGCGGTTGAGCAGTACTTC.

As DNA, the CDR3 is TGCGCCAGCAGAGACCCGAGGGCAGGACAGGGTCGGTATGGCTACACCTTC. Its protein product is CASRDPRAGQGRYGYTF. The chain is built from TRBV10-2 and TRBJ1-2, with 8 bases lining up with TRBD1. The germline CDR1 and CDR2 sequences are WSHSY and SAAADI. CDR3 size: 17 residues. V lost 6 bases and J lost 5; bases outside the gene matches: 17.

Here the CDR3 reads CASSLGEGRLSNQPQHF. The CDR3 DNA is TGTGCCAGCAGCTTGGGGGAGGGTAGGTTATCAAATCAGCCCCAGCATTTT. The chain combines TRBV5-6 with TRBJ1-5; no definite D call. V was pared by 0 bases and J by 4 bases, with 17 bases between. The CDR3 sequence is 17 residues long. The germline V gene has CDR1 SGHDT and CDR2 YYEEEE.

The chain carries TRBV4-3 and TRBJ1-1; the D is unclear. Trimming shortened V by 0 bases and J by 4 bases, and 9 bases separated the two germline ends. This CDR3 is built from 14 residues. Germline CDR1 and CDR2: LGHNA and YSLEER. The CDR3 bases are TGCGCCAGCAGCCAAGATGAGTATGTCACTGAAGCTTTCTTT. Translation gives CASSQDEYVTEAFF.

This sequence joins TRBV2 and TRBJ1-2; 8 bases map to TRBD1. Germline V gene sequence: CDR1 SNHLY, CDR2 FYNNEI. The CDR3 covers 13 residues. After removal of 5 bases from V and 4 bases from J, the junction contained 3 bases not matched to a gene. The CDR3 loop is CASSSGGTYGYTF. The CDR3, as DNA: TGTGCCAGCAGTTCAGGGGGCACCTATGGCTACACCTTC.

The rearrangement joins TRBV7-2 to TRBJ2-3, with 13 positions matching TRBD2. V lost 5 bases, J lost 3 bases, and 8 bases stayed unmatched. The germline gives CDR1 SGHTA, CDR2 FQGNSA. This CDR3 has 17 residues. CDR3 loop: CASSPSRGLAGTDTQYF. The CDR3 nucleotides read TGTGCCAGCAGCCCAAGCAGGGGACTAGCGGGAACAGATACGCAGTATTTT.